Listed below are T cell receptor beta chains from one sample, sequenced in a study of beta chain features in type 1 diabetes. Clones were read by immunoSEQ multiplex PCR, and TCRdb kept only the in-frame ones, dropping some. The table shows 600,000 to 700,000 clones, with 13% occurring only once. Sequencing input: naive CD4+ T cells from blood. All receptors come from a man aged 18 to 29 with type 1 diabetes. CDR3s leave out the opening cysteine and the closing phenylalanine or tryptophan. D genes are given only for firm matches.

TRBV30,-,TRBJ1-3,AWGVGGSPNTIY
TRBV6-5,TRBD1,TRBJ2-7,ASSYRRGFYEQY
TRBV28,-,TRBJ1-1,ASSGRVNTEAF
TRBV5-6,TRBD1,TRBJ2-7,ASSSTGGEQY
TRBV7-9,-,TRBJ2-1,ASSLMRVGYNEQF
TRBV4-1,-,TRBJ1-2,ASSQVEGHGYT
TRBV5-1,-,TRBJ2-3,ASSLGNTDTQY
TRBV3-1/TRBV3-2,-,TRBJ2-5,ATSPQY
TRBV11-2,TRBD2,TRBJ2-5,ASSLVAGGIQETQY
TRBV18,TRBD1,TRBJ2-1,ASSSTPTGAPGYEQF
TRBV5-4,-,TRBJ2-2,ASSSDREGYTGELF
TRBV30,-,TRBJ2-3,AWSTQGADTQY
TRBV28,-,TRBJ2-4,ASSPGILAKNIQY
TRBV7-9,-,TRBJ2-3,ASSLALRGTDTQY
TRBV6-1,TRBD1,TRBJ1-1,ASSENRGREAF
TRBV4-1,TRBD2,TRBJ2-1,ASSPGLTNNEQF
TRBV5-6,-,TRBJ1-6,ASSPGTESPLH
TRBV30,-,TRBJ1-3,AWVQGSGNTIY
TRBV9,-,TRBJ1-5,ASTYPDSYTKGQPQH
TRBV6-6,-,TRBJ1-2,ASSLGLGQGRNGYT
TRBV18,-,TRBJ1-3,ASSPPGSGNTIY
TRBV5-1,-,TRBJ2-2,ASSLDGNTGELF
TRBV11-2,-,TRBJ1-6,ASSLRGGSISPLH
TRBV2,-,TRBJ1-5,ASSSGLVGNQPQH
TRBV6-5,TRBD1,TRBJ2-3,ASSYSRQGFDTQY
TRBV18,-,TRBJ1-1,ASSRGNTEAF
TRBV6-6,-,TRBJ2-5,ASSYWDFETQY